This T cell receptor beta chain was retrieved from a study of blood T cell repertoires in COVID-19. Assay: immunoSEQ multiplex PCR; the TCRdb copy retains only in-frame clones and omits some. The data show a few hundred thousand clones, approximately 86% seen once. Germline V gives CDR1 SGHAT, CDR2 FQNNGV. This CDR3 has 19 amino acids. Unmatched junction bases numbered 14, after V lost 0 bases and J lost 5 bases. Participants came from some 26 US areas, aged about 18 to 95 years. The sample was PBMCs or T cells enriched from blood (not recorded which). V is TRBV11-2 and J is TRBJ2-5, with 11 bases identical to TRBD2. This TCR came from an older woman who had recovered from COVID-19. The CDR3 sequence: CASSLDPLVAGGPWETQYF. In DNA, the CDR3 is TGTGCCAGCAGCTTAGATCCTTTAGTAGCGGGGGGGCCTTGGGAGACCCAGTACTTC.